This TCR beta chain was recovered during a study of somatic mutations in cytotoxic T cells in rheumatoid arthritis. Study-wide results and caveats: More than 20% of CD8+ cells belonged to the largest clone in about an eighth of the roughly 60 patients.

Assay used: immunoSEQ multiplex PCR; TCRdb lists only in-frame clones, some missing. The profile shows thousands of clones, 60% to 75% of them singletons. There are 17 residues in the CDR3. The junction had 14 bases not matched to a gene; V was cut back by 2 bases and J by 4 bases. Germline values: CDR1 LGHNA, CDR2 YNFKEQ. A remark on this clone: Its antigen is as yet unknown.

This chain joins TRBV4-2 and TRBJ2-7; TRBD2 aligns across 7 bases. The receptor was isolated from a man aged 35 to 55 in good health. Sequenced input: CD8+ T cells sorted from blood. Written as DNA, the CDR3 is TGTGCCAGCAGCCAAATCTTTTTGGGGGAGGGCGGGTACGAGCAGTACTTC. Residues: CASSQIFLGEGGYEQYF.